There are many counts of the clone carrying this TCR beta chain. Its specificity is not known. The CDR3 spans 14 residues. The V gene lost 1 base and the J gene lost 4 bases, with 10 bases spanning the gap. Germline-derived CDR1 and CDR2 are SGHVS and FQNEAQ. As part of library construction, unique molecular identifiers were attached to individual cDNA molecules. TCRdb recomputed calls from the 5' RACE reads with MiXCR, one row per CDR3 protein. The table lists about 56,000 distinct CDR3 sequences, roughly 13% of them singletons. This entry belongs to a study of early T cells in non-severe SARS-CoV-2 infection. Study details: Sequencing of unsorted whole blood was done on bulk RNA, leaving chains unpaired.

Study conclusions and caveats: VDJdb matching, biased toward anti-spike CD8 responses, missed private and CD4 specificities.

The sample taken for sequencing was whole blood. The sequence was obtained from an adult who was a healthcare worker with PCR-confirmed SARS-CoV-2 infection or an uninfected control (not recorded which). The rearrangement joins TRBV7-8 to TRBJ1-1, with D perhaps TRBD1 (5 bases). For the CDR3, the DNA is TGTGCCAGCAGCTTAGGGGGGAAGGGCACTGAAGCTTTCTTT. It yields the protein CASSLGGKGTEAFF.